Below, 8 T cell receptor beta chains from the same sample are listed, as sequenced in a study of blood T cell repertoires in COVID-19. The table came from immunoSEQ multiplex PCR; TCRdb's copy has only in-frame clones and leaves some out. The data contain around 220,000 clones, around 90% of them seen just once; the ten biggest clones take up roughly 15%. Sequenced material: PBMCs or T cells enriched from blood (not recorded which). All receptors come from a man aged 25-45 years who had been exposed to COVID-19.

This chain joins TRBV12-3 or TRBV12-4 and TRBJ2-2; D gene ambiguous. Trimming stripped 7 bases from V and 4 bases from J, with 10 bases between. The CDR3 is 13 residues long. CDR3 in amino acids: CASTYRSTGELFF. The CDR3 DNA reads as TGTGCCAGCACCTACAGAAGCACCGGGGAGCTGTTTTTT.

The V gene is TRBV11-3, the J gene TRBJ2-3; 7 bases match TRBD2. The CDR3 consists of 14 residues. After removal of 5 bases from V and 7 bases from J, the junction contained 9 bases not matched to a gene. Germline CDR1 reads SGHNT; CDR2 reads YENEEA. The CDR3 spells CASSGGDYANTQYF. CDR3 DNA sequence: TGTGCCAGCAGCGGGGGGGACTACGCAAATACGCAGTATTTT.

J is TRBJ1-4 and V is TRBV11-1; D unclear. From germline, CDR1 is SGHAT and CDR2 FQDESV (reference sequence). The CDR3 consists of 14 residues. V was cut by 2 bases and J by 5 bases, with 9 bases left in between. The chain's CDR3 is CASSLHSKNEKLFF. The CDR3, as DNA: TGTGCCAGCAGCTTACACAGCAAAAATGAAAAACTGTTTTTT.

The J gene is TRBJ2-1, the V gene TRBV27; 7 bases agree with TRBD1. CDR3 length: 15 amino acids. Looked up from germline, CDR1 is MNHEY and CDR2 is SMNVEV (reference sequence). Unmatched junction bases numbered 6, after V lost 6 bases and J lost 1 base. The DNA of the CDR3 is TGTGCCAGCAGGCCCGGGACAGATTCCTACAATGAGCAGTTCTTC. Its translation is CASRPGTDSYNEQFF.

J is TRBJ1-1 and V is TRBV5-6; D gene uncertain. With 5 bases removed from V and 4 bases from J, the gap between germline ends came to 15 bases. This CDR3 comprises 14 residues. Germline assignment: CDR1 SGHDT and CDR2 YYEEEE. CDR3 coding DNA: TGTGCCAGCAGTACCTCAGAGGAAGGCACTGAAGCTTTCTTT. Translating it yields CASSTSEEGTEAFF.

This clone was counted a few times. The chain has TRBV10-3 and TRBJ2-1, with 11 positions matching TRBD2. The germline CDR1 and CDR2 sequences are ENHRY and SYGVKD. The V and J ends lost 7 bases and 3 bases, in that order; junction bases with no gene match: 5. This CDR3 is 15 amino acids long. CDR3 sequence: CAITIAGGHYNEQFF. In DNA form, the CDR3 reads TGTGCCATCACCATAGCGGGGGGGCACTACAATGAGCAGTTCTTC.

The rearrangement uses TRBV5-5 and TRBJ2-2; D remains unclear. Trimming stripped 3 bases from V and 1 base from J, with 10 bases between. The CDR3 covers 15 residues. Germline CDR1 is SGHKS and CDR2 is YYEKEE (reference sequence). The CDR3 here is CASSSPSVNTGELFF. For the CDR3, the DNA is TGTGCCAGCAGCTCCCCGAGCGTGAACACCGGGGAGCTGTTTTTT.

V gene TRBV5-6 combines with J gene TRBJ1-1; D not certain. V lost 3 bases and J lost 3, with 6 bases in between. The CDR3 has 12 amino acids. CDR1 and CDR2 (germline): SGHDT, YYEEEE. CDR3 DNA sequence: TGTGCCAGCAGCTATCTACACACTGAAGCTTTCTTT. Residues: CASSYLHTEAFF.